This T cell receptor beta chain was sequenced during a study of blood T cell repertoires in COVID-19 (dated by TCRdb to 2020 to 2022). Broadly, across the study: Samples from collaborators originated in the United States, Italy and Spain and spanned both the acute and convalescent phases of COVID-19. The material from the prospective study consisted of cDNA or gDNA derived from T cells, B-cell-depleted T cells, or PBMCs. Subjects who had been exposed to COVID-19, were actively infected with it, or had recovered from it provided the deeply sampled blood TCRbeta repertoires that made up the dataset. The repertoires were released in a freely available public database intended as a resource for research on the immune response to SARS-CoV-2. Samples were obtained from the ongoing ImmuneRACE study (first 160 participants) and from over a thousand subjects provided by 6 global collaborators. A de-identified subject ID, COVID-19 status, age in years and sex were almost always included in the sample metadata. Where available, HLA class I and class II types were taken from metadata supplied by the sample provider and were not determined by assay-based typing. What the study reported, not specific to this receptor: How much clinical and demographic metadata was included differed by source and by participant, and the metadata was provided uncurated.

This clone was recorded only once. Its antigen remains undetermined. The record has no base qualities; no much larger clone is one base away. Per the germline V gene, SQVTM is the CDR1 and ANQGSEA is the CDR2. The CDR3 spans 14 residues, from the cysteine through the phenylalanine. The retained sequence is limited to the CDR3, 42 bases, with the frame set at the first base. The germline V end is reduced by 8 bases and the J end by 8 bases; junction bases left unmatched: 12. TCRbeta CDR3 regions were amplified from genomic DNA by means of the immunoSEQ Assay, a bias-controlled multiplex PCR. The paper's data handling went like this. The number of nucleated cells in each sample was estimated by amplification of reference gene primers within the assay. To quantify the absolute abundance of each unique TCRbeta CDR3 rearrangement, sequence reads were collapsed and filtered. For each sample, productive Simpson clonality was calculated by taking the square root of Simpson's diversity index across productive rearrangements. TCRdb carries this immuneACCESS record with in-frame sequences only. Its versions omit some clonotypes, under half of them owing to an unresolved V gene in the studies checked, with the rest unexplained. For V, J and clone size, that table is used; D and trimming come from the DNA. The sample profile shows over 50,000 clones; 60% to 85% of them were found once. In total, the top ten clones hold about 15% of the sample.

Collaborating institutions collected whole blood in K2EDTA tubes following their own protocols. For TCRbeta analysis, collaborators shipped samples in one of three forms: frozen whole blood, isolated PBMCs, or DNA extracted from either of those sample types. The sequence links TRBV29-1 to TRBJ2-1; 10 of the junction bases match TRBD2. The sequenced material came from peripheral blood. The receptor's source is a human donor with active or convalescent COVID-19. The donor label of this sample is uncertain. CDR3 protein: CSFPASGSSDEQFF. Here is the DNA: TGCAGCTTCCCCGCTAGCGGGAGTTCCGATGAGCAGTTCTTC.